The 19 T cell receptor beta chains below all came from one sample that was sequenced in a study of blood T cells in healthy people across ages (dated by TCRdb to the mid-2010s). Library preparation employed 5' RACE. TCRdb lists the instrument as Illumina HiSeq 2500. A second PCR of about 6 to 12 cycles was performed with a sample-barcoded 5' primer and a J-beta primer mix. TCRdb passed the public sequencing reads through fastp at Q25 and MiXCR, retaining productive beta sequences. CDR3 protein sequences are deduplicated, and each keeps its most common genes and DNA. The sample table holds around 1.7 million distinct CDR3 sequences, of which 28% were seen once. About 8% of the sample goes to the ten largest clones. The material sequenced was blood. These receptors all stem from a woman in her thirties in good health.

This clonotype has only a few counts. The chain employs TRBV27 and TRBJ2-3; a weak D match, TRBD2 (5 bases). The CDR3 extends over 15 amino acids. Germline V gene data show CDR1 as MNHEY and CDR2 as SMNVEV (reference sequence). The ends were cut back, 4 bases at V and 6 bases at J, with 17 bases in the middle. CDR3 region: CASSSLMERRDTQYF. The CDR3 DNA sequence: TGTGCCAGCAGTTCCCTCATGGAAAGGAGGGATACGCAGTATTTT.

J is TRBJ2-5 and V is TRBV6-1; the D gene is possibly TRBD1 (6 bases). Germline CDR1 MNHNS, CDR2 SASEGT. Trimming left V 5 bases short and J 5 bases short, with 15 bases between. This CDR3 is 14 amino acids long. In DNA, the CDR3 is TGTGCCAGCAGTCAATCAGGGGAGTGGGAGACCCAGTACTTC. Residues: CASSQSGEWETQYF.

CDR3 loop: CSARLRGGSEQFF. The DNA of the CDR3 is TGCAGTGCTAGACTTCGGGGGGGCAGTGAGCAGTTCTTC. The V gene is TRBV20-1, the J gene TRBJ2-1, with 8 bases fitting TRBD2. J was trimmed by 9 bases and V by 2 bases; bases with no gene match: 6. CDR1 and CDR2 (germline): DFQATT, SNEGSKA (reference sequence). The CDR3 consists of 13 residues.

Note on this clonotype: This may stem from a read error, because a much larger clone lies one nucleotide away. J is TRBJ1-2 and V is TRBV10-3, with a weak D call TRBD1 (5 bases). The CDR3 is made up of 12 amino acids. CDR1 ENHRY and CDR2 SYGVKD come from the germline V gene. The DNA for the CDR3 is TGTGCCTTCAGTGAACAGGCCTATGGCTACACCTTC. It specifies CAFSEQAYGYTF.

This clonotype has a count of ten or more. The chain is built from TRBV29-1 and TRBJ2-1; the D is unclear. This CDR3 is built from 12 residues. CDR1 is SQVTM, CDR2 ANQGSEA, per germline. V lost 4 bases to trimming and J lost 13 bases, with 17 bases between them. The CDR3 bases are TGCAGCGTTGTAGGCCGCAAAATCGACCAGTTCTTC. Protein: CSVVGRKIDQFF.

This clonotype showed up many times. The rearrangement uses TRBV5-6 and TRBJ2-5; no definite D call. There are 12 residues in the CDR3. V gave up 1 base and J gave up 13 bases, with 14 bases separating them. In germline, CDR1 is SGHDT, CDR2 YYEEEE. The CDR3 nucleotides read TGTGCCAGCAGCTTGCGCAGAGAGATGGGGTACTTC. It is translated as CASSLRREMGYF.

Only a few counts were recorded for this clonotype. The chain combines TRBV27 with TRBJ1-5; tentative D call: TRBD1 (6 bases). The V gene's germline CDR1 is MNHEY and CDR2 SMNVEV (reference sequence). CDR3 size: 16 residues. V was cut by 2 bases and J by 2 bases, with 13 bases left in between. The CDR3, as DNA: TGTGCCAGCAGTTTAGTGGGGGCGCGGGGCAATCAGCCCCAGCATTTT. Protein product: CASSLVGARGNQPQHF.

This chain joins TRBV11-2 and TRBJ2-3, with 7 bases aligning to TRBD2. Germline CDR1 and CDR2: SGHAT and FQNNGV. V shed 3 bases, J shed 0 bases, and the junction held 6 bases outside the gene matches. This CDR3 spans 16 amino acids. The CDR3 DNA reads TGTGCCAGCAGCTTCGGGGGGTGGAGTAGCACAGATACGCAGTATTTT. Its translation is CASSFGGWSSTDTQYF.

With respect to this clonotype: Possible read error: a much larger clone is one base away. The chain has TRBV29-1 and TRBJ2-7; 9 positions agree with TRBD2. Germline V gives CDR1 SQVTM, CDR2 ANQGSEA. CDR3 size: 15 residues. V lost 6 bases, J lost 2 bases, and 11 bases stayed unmatched. For the CDR3, the DNA is TGCAGCGTCACTAGGGATACTAGCGGGCCCTACGAGCAGTACTTC. Its translation: CSVTRDTSGPYEQYF.

The V call is TRBV10-3, the J call TRBJ2-1; D is ambiguous. The J call may be faulty, since TRBJ2-7 better matches the DNA end. Looked up from germline, CDR1 is ENHRY and CDR2 is SYGVKD. The CDR3 totals 12 residues. The DNA for the CDR3 is TGTGCCATCTCCTCGGTCTACAATGAGCAGTACTTC. Translated, it gives CAISSVYNEQYF.

This clonotype was counted a few times. V usage is TRBV2 and J usage is TRBJ2-7, with a tentative D call TRBD1 (6 bases). The CDR3 totals 13 residues. Trimming removed 8 bases at V and 4 bases at J, with 15 bases between. Germline V gene sequence: CDR1 SNHLY, CDR2 FYNNEI. CDR3 amino acids: CASQTGTGYEQYF. The CDR3 DNA is TGTGCCAGCCAAACAGGGACGGGATACGAGCAGTACTTC.

J is TRBJ2-7 and V is TRBV12-3 or TRBV12-4; 7 positions match TRBD1. There are 15 residues in the CDR3. V trimming: 5 bases; J trimming: 5 bases; junction bases outside the gene matches: 12. CDR3 protein: CASSNPTGLTDEQYF. CDR3 sequence (DNA): TGTGCCAGCAGTAACCCGACAGGGCTCACGGACGAGCAGTACTTC.

This clonotype was observed a few times. V gene TRBV20-1 combines with J gene TRBJ2-1; 7 positions agree with TRBD1. Trimming removed 6 bases from V and 0 bases from J; junction bases left unmatched: 8. Per the germline V gene, CDR1 is DFQATT and CDR2 is SNEGSKA (reference sequence). The CDR3 sequence is 15 residues long. CDR3 residues: CSAPGQESSYNEQFF. CDR3 sequence (DNA): TGCAGTGCCCCCGGACAGGAGAGCTCCTACAATGAGCAGTTCTTC.

Concerning this clonotype itself: One end of the junction fails to match germline, which may point to a read error. The chain employs TRBV4-1 and TRBJ2-4; possible D gene TRBD2, 5 bases. CDR3 length equals 14 residues. Germline V lookup: CDR1 MGHRA, CDR2 YSYEKL. CDR3 amino acids: CASSQEAGENIRYF. The CDR3 nucleotides are TGCGCCAGCAGCCAAGAGGCCGGGGAGAACATTCGGTACTTC.

V and J are TRBV10-3 and TRBJ2-1; 7 bases line up with TRBD2. V lost 7 bases and J lost 4; bases outside the gene matches: 7. Germline V gene data show CDR1 as ENHRY and CDR2 as SYGVKD. The CDR3 has 14 amino acids. CDR3 sequence reads: CAIKSQGGYNEQFF. The CDR3 region has the DNA TGTGCCATCAAATCGCAGGGAGGGTACAATGAGCAGTTCTTC.

The chain employs TRBV6-6 and TRBJ2-4; 7 bases match TRBD2. The DNA end is more similar to TRBJ2-7, so the J call may be wrong. Per germline, CDR1 MNHNY and CDR2 SVGAGI (reference sequence). The length of the CDR3 is 15 residues. Written as DNA, the CDR3 is TGTGCCAGCTCCCTCACTAGCGAGAGTATCGACGAGCAGTACTTC. Translation gives CASSLTSESIDEQYF.

The chain employs TRBV6-1 and TRBJ1-1, with no clear D. From germline, CDR1 is MNHNS and CDR2 SASEGT. This CDR3 contains 13 residues. V lost 2 bases, J lost 2 bases, and 6 bases lay in between. As DNA, the CDR3 is TGTGCCAGCAGTGAAAACGACAACACTGAAGCTTTCTTT. Translation gives CASSENDNTEAFF.

There are many counts of this clonotype. The chain employs TRBV29-1 and TRBJ1-1; weak D call: TRBD1 (6 bases). Germline CDR1 reads SQVTM; CDR2 reads ANQGSEA. V was clipped by 6 bases and J by 3 bases, with 14 bases between them. This CDR3 contains 13 residues. The CDR3 nucleotides are TGCAGCGTGTCAGGGGTACTGTACACTGAAGCTTTCTTT. Its protein product is CSVSGVLYTEAFF.

This sequence joins TRBV29-1 and TRBJ2-5, with 9 bases that match TRBD1. The CDR3 covers 13 residues. The germline V gene encodes CDR1 SQVTM and CDR2 ANQGSEA. V lost 6 bases and J lost 4; bases outside the gene matches: 6. CDR3 nucleotide sequence: TGCAGCGTACAGGGGGCGCGACCAGAGACCCAGTACTTC. This sequence encodes CSVQGARPETQYF.